The sequence of this TCR beta chain was determined in a study of blood T cell repertoires in COVID-19. TCRdb's table, derived via immunoSEQ multiplex PCR, lists solely in-frame clones and lacks some. The sample lists about 320,000 clones; 87% were seen once. Assignment of participants to cohorts was predicated upon participant-reported clinical history. Symptom resolution, clearance, or two negative PCRs marked the recovered donors of Cohort 3. Germline trimming cut 0 bases from V and 6 bases from J; bases unmatched to any gene: 7. The CDR3 spans 15 residues. Germline-derived CDR1 and CDR2 are SGHRS and YFSETQ.

Sequencing input: PBMCs or T cells enriched from blood (not recorded which). V and J are TRBV5-1 and TRBJ1-1; 8 bases line up with TRBD1. The sequence derives from a woman aged 18-29 years who had recovered from COVID-19. The CDR3: CASSLETGVFAEAFF. CDR3 coding DNA: TGCGCCAGCAGCTTGGAGACAGGGGTTTTCGCTGAAGCTTTCTTT.